The 14 T cell receptor beta chains below all came from one sample that was sequenced in a study of cytomegalovirus exposure and HLA in healthy donors. Use of 60 Vbeta and 13 Jbeta primers characterized the PCR. Generated by immunoSEQ multiplex PCR, the TCRdb table keeps only in-frame clones and is missing some. Of around 130,000 clones listed, about 80% were seen once; the top ten hold roughly 4.2%. Sequencing used PBMCs. The receptors were gathered from a woman in her 40s in good health and CMV-seronegative.

This sequence joins TRBV29-1 and TRBJ1-1; D may be TRBD1 (5 bases). V lost 2 bases to trimming and J lost 1 base, with 8 bases between them. Per germline, CDR1 SQVTM and CDR2 ANQGSEA. This CDR3 is built from 13 residues. The CDR3 coding sequence is TGCAGCGTTGAATGGGACTCGAACACTGAAGCTTTCTTT. Residues: CSVEWDSNTEAFF.

This rearrangement joins TRBV5-1 to TRBJ2-1; the match to TRBD2 covers 14 bases. The trim removed 4 bases at V and 1 base at J, leaving 10 bases unmatched. The CDR3 has 19 amino acids. CDR1 and CDR2 (germline): SGHRS, YFSETQ. The CDR3 coding sequence is TGCGCCAGCAGCCAACCGGGGACTAGCGGGAGATCGTCCTACAATGAGCAGTTCTTC. Its protein product is CASSQPGTSGRSSYNEQFF. The full variable domain, in which reference TRBV5-1 and TRBJ2-1 provide the parts outside the CDR3, is KAGVTQTPRYLIKTRGQQVTLSCSPISGHRSVSWYQQTPGQGLQFLFEYFSETQRNKGNFPGRFSGRQFSNSRSEMNVSTLELGDSALYLCASSQPGTSGRSSYNEQFFGPGTRLTVL.

The chain uses TRBV5-4 and TRBJ1-2; D is perhaps TRBD1 (5 bases). Germline-derived CDR1 and CDR2 are SGHNT and YYREEE (reference sequence). CDR3 length equals 15 residues. V was shortened by 1 base and J by 6 bases, with 16 bases between the two germline ends. The DNA of the CDR3 is TGTGCCAGCAGCTTGTGGGGAGGGGCCCCAGATGGCTACACCTTC. It codes for CASSLWGGAPDGYTF.

This clone was seen only a few times. The J gene is TRBJ1-1, the V gene TRBV7-9, with a weak D call TRBD1 (5 bases). The V gene's germline CDR1 is SEHNR and CDR2 FQNEAQ (reference sequence). The CDR3 length is 11 residues. The V end lost 3 bases, the J end lost 7 bases, and 6 bases lay between the germline ends. The CDR3 loop is CASSFDSEAFF. As DNA, the CDR3 is TGTGCCAGCAGCTTCGACAGTGAAGCTTTCTTT.

The V and J genes are TRBV30 and TRBJ2-1; TRBD2 matches 10 bases. The trim removed 4 bases at V and 2 bases at J, leaving 14 bases unmatched. CDR1 GTSNPN and CDR2 SVGIG come from the germline V gene (reference sequence). The CDR3 length is 18 residues. In DNA, the CDR3 is TGTGCCTGGAAAGAACTAGCGGGAAACAGGGGGGCCTACAATGAGCAGTTCTTC. It specifies CAWKELAGNRGAYNEQFF.

This clone was picked up a small number of times. The J gene is TRBJ1-5, the V gene TRBV5-1; a possible D gene is TRBD1 (5 bases). The V end was cut by 7 bases, the J end by 1 base, with 15 bases between. CDR3 length equals 15 residues. CDR1 and CDR2 from the germline V gene are SGHRS and YFSETQ. The CDR3 sequence is CASLQAAESNQPQHF. The CDR3 nucleotides are TGCGCCAGCCTACAGGCGGCGGAGAGCAATCAGCCCCAGCATTTT.

This rearrangement joins TRBV9 to TRBJ2-2, with 8 bases that match TRBD2. Germline CDR1 SGDLS, CDR2 YYNGEE. With 0 bases clipped from V and 1 base from J, the junction kept 17 bases outside the gene matches. The CDR3 length is 21 residues. The CDR3 here is CASSVGSGKRELPGNTGELFF. The DNA for the CDR3 is TGTGCCAGCAGCGTAGGGTCCGGAAAGCGGGAGCTCCCAGGGAACACCGGGGAGCTGTTTTTT.

The rearrangement uses TRBV6-5 and TRBJ1-1, with D maybe TRBD1 (5 bases). Per germline, CDR1 MNHEY and CDR2 SVGAGI. Trimming removed 6 bases from V and 5 bases from J, with 19 bases in between. The CDR3 covers 15 residues. DNA of the CDR3: TGTGCCAGCAGACTCGACGGAAGGGGACTAACTGAAGCTTTCTTT. Translated: CASRLDGRGLTEAFF.

The chain carries TRBV30 and TRBJ2-3, with 13 bases matching TRBD2. Germline CDR1 GTSNPN, CDR2 SVGIG (reference sequence). The CDR3 contains 14 residues. Trimming at V came to 8 bases and at J to 4 bases, leaving 6 bases not matched to a gene. CDR3: CAGQTSGRPDTQYF. The CDR3 region has the DNA TGTGCCGGACAGACTAGCGGGAGGCCAGATACGCAGTATTTT.

This chain uses TRBV5-6 with TRBJ2-5; D perhaps matches TRBD2 (6 bases). This CDR3 is 16 amino acids long. Trimming left V 1 base short and J 2 bases short, with 15 bases between. Germline V CDR1 and CDR2: SGHDT, YYEEEE. The CDR3 is CASSLWRGGLQETQYF. The CDR3, as DNA: TGTGCCAGCAGCTTGTGGCGGGGAGGCTTACAAGAGACCCAGTACTTC.

This rearrangement joins TRBV9 to TRBJ1-1, with TRBD1 identical over 8 bases. The CDR3 sequence is 13 residues long. With 4 bases clipped from V and 10 bases from J, the junction kept 9 bases outside the gene matches. CDR1 is SGDLS and CDR2 is YYNGEE in the germline V gene. CDR3 amino acids: CASSIDEQGGAFF. The CDR3 region has the DNA TGTGCCAGCAGCATCGACGAACAGGGGGGAGCTTTCTTT.

CDR3 residues: CASRGDTGELFF. The CDR3 nucleotides are TGTGCCAGCAGAGGGGACACCGGGGAGCTGTTTTTT. The J gene is TRBJ2-2, the V gene TRBV5-6; D might be TRBD1 (5 bases). CDR1 is SGHDT, CDR2 YYEEEE, per germline. CDR3 length: 12 amino acids. V lost 5 bases and J 3 bases, leaving 5 bases between the germline ends. Based on the CDR3 plus reference TRBV5-6 and TRBJ2-2, the full variable domain is DAGVTQSPTHLIKTRGQQVTLRCSPKSGHDTVSWYQQALGQGPQFIFQYYEEEERQRGNFPDRFSGHQFPNYSSELNVNALLLGDSALYLCASRGDTGELFFGEGSRLTVL.

V usage is TRBV6-1 and J usage is TRBJ1-5; D is unresolved. Trimming cost V 2 bases and J 0 bases, with 14 bases left between them. Germline V gene lookup returns CDR1 MNHNS and CDR2 SASEGT. The CDR3 runs 17 residues. CDR3 bases: TGTGCCAGCAGTGAATTAGGCCAGGCCTATAGCAATCAGCCCCAGCATTTT. Its protein product is CASSELGQAYSNQPQHF.

The gene calls are TRBV10-3 and TRBJ1-4, with D perhaps matching TRBD1 (6 bases). Per the germline V gene, CDR1 is ENHRY and CDR2 is SYGVKD. V shed 5 bases and J shed 0 bases, with 10 bases lying between them. This CDR3 contains 15 residues. CDR3 coding DNA: TGTGCCATCAGTAATACAGGGTCAACTAATGAAAAACTGTTTTTT. This encodes CAISNTGSTNEKLFF.